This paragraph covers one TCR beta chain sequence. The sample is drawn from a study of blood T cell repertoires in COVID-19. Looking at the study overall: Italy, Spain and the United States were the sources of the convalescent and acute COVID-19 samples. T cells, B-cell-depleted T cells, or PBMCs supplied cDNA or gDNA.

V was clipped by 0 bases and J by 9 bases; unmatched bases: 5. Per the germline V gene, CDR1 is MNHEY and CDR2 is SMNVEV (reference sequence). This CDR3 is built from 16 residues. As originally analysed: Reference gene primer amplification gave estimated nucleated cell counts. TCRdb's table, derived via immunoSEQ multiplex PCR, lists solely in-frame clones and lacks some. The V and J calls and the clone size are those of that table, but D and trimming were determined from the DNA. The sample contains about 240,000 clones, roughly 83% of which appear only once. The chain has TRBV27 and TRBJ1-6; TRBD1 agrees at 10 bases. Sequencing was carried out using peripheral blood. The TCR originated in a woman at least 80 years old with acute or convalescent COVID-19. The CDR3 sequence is CASSLSPGQGSSPLHF. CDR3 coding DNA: TGTGCCAGCAGTTTATCCCCGGGACAGGGGTCTTCACCCCTCCACTTT.